This is a list of T cell receptor beta chains from one sample in a study of shared clonotypes between healthy human individuals. Assay: immunoSEQ multiplex PCR; the TCRdb copy retains only in-frame clones and omits some. The table records millions of clones, over 85% of them present only once. Specimen: naive CD4+ T cells from PBMCs. The receptors here all came from a man aged 18 to 29 in good health. Some clones in this sample may be carry-over from other donors' samples. Both conserved end residues are part of each CDR3. D genes are given only for firm matches. Rows give clone size only sometimes, using once, few, many, or a class for an expanded clone.

CDR3 length	clone size	V gene	D gene	J gene	CDR3 protein	CDR3 DNA
16	.	TRBV25-1	TRBD2	TRBJ2-3	CATRRAGGSLPDTQYF	TGTGCCACCAGACGAGCCGGGGGGAGCTTACCAGATACGCAGTATTTT
15	.	TRBV5-1	TRBD1	TRBJ1-2	CASSPNRQGPYGYTF	TGCGCCAGCAGCCCGAATAGACAGGGGCCTTATGGCTACACCTTC
16	once	TRBV2	TRBD1	TRBJ2-1	CASSERGQEIYNEQFF	TGTGCCAGCAGTGAAAGAGGACAGGAGATCTACAATGAGCAGTTCTTC
15	.	TRBV28	TRBD2	TRBJ2-7	CASSPPGGGLYEQYF	TGTGCCAGCAGTCCCCCGGGCGGGGGTCTATACGAGCAGTACTTC
14	.	TRBV5-6	.	TRBJ2-7	CASSLGRVSYEQYF	TGTGCCAGCAGCTTGGGTAGGGTCAGCTACGAGCAGTACTTC
13	.	TRBV27	TRBD1	TRBJ1-1	CASRTGTGPEAFF	TGTGCCAGCAGAACCGGGACAGGGCCTGAAGCTTTCTTT
16	.	TRBV5-1	TRBD2	TRBJ2-1	CASRNLGGSSYNEQFF	TGCGCCAGCAGGAACCTGGGAGGGAGCTCCTACAATGAGCAGTTCTTC
12	.	TRBV5-1	.	TRBJ1-1	CASSLEGTEAFF	TGCGCCAGCAGCTTGGAAGGGACTGAAGCTTTCTTT
15	.	TRBV5-5	TRBD1	TRBJ1-2	CASSPGQGRSYGYTF	TGTGCCAGCAGCCCAGGACAGGGAAGGAGCTATGGCTACACCTTC
14	.	TRBV28	TRBD1	TRBJ1-1	CASKNRGPYTEAFF	TGTGCCAGCAAGAATAGGGGGCCGTACACTGAAGCTTTCTTT
17	.	TRBV5-6	.	TRBJ1-6	CASSLWGLWRDNSPLHF	TGTGCCAGCAGCTTGTGGGGCCTCTGGCGCGATAATTCACCCCTCCACTTT
12	.	TRBV30	.	TRBJ1-1	CAWSVGILSAFF	TGTGCCTGGAGTGTAGGCATCCTCTCGGCTTTCTTT
12	.	TRBV6-5	TRBD1	TRBJ2-7	CASSSQPGQVEF	TGTGCCAGCAGCTCCCAACCGGGACAGGTAGAGTTC
15	.	TRBV9	.	TRBJ2-1	CASSAQPSSYNEQFF	TGTGCCAGCAGCGCACAGCCAAGCTCCTACAATGAGCAGTTCTTC
10	.	TRBV20-1	.	TRBJ2-7	CSPLVGEQYF	TGCAGTCCTCTGGTCGGGGAGCAGTACTTC
15	.	TRBV29-1	.	TRBJ2-1	CSVLARTGPGDEQFF	TGCAGCGTTCTTGCCCGGACGGGGCCCGGGGATGAGCAGTTCTTC
12	.	TRBV7-2	TRBD1	TRBJ2-3	CASSTRGSTQYF	TGTGCCAGCAGCACCAGGGGGTCCACGCAGTATTTT
15	once	TRBV14	.	TRBJ2-7	CASSLIAISSYEQYF	TGTGCCAGCAGCCTCATAGCGATTAGCTCCTACGAGCAGTACTTC
16	.	TRBV19	TRBD2	TRBJ2-1	CASSIEERGGYNEQFF	TGTGCCAGTAGTATCGAGGAGCGGGGGGGCTACAATGAGCAGTTCTTC
17	.	TRBV27	TRBD2	TRBJ2-3	CASSLGATSGSTDTQYF	TGTGCCAGCAGTTTAGGAGCTACTAGCGGGAGTACAGATACGCAGTATTTT
14	.	TRBV2	.	TRBJ2-7	CASIVRTASYEQYF	TGTGCCAGCATCGTCCGGACAGCCTCCTACGAGCAGTACTTC
12	.	TRBV4-1	.	TRBJ2-3	CASSQVTDTQYF	TGCGCCAGCAGCCAAGTGACAGATACGCAGTATTTT
16	once	TRBV4-3	TRBD1	TRBJ2-7	CASSQDIGTGGVEQYF	TGCGCCAGCAGCCAAGATATTGGGACAGGGGGTGTCGAGCAGTACTTC
16	once	TRBV5-1	.	TRBJ2-2	CASSHRQNANTGELFF	TGCGCCAGCAGCCACCGACAGAACGCGAACACCGGGGAGCTGTTTTTT
13	.	TRBV5-1	.	TRBJ1-3	CASSSADGNTIYF	TGCGCCAGCAGCTCCGCGGATGGAAACACCATATATTTT
15	.	TRBV19	TRBD1	TRBJ1-1	CASSITGTVNTEAFF	TGTGCCAGTAGTATAACCGGGACAGTGAACACTGAAGCTTTCTTT
14	.	TRBV4-3	.	TRBJ2-3	CASSPHSNTDTQYF	TGCGCCAGCAGCCCCCACAGTAACACAGATACGCAGTATTTT
15	.	TRBV10-3	.	TRBJ2-7	CAIIRETGGLYEQYF	TGTGCCATCATCAGGGAGACAGGAGGACTCTACGAGCAGTACTTC
18	.	TRBV29-1	TRBD2	TRBJ2-1	CSVGSRTSRSSFYNEQFF	TGCAGCGTTGGTTCCAGGACTAGTCGTTCTTCTTTCTACAATGAGCAGTTCTTC
15	.	TRBV18	.	TRBJ1-2	CASSPLIDQGYGYTF	TGTGCCAGCTCACCCCTAATCGACCAGGGCTATGGCTACACCTTC
13	.	TRBV6-1	TRBD1	TRBJ1-2	CASRQGRESGYTF	TGTGCCAGCAGACAGGGGAGGGAGAGTGGCTACACCTTC
12	.	TRBV2	TRBD1	TRBJ2-5	CASQGAGETQYF	TGTGCCAGCCAGGGGGCCGGGGAGACCCAGTACTTC
13	.	TRBV29-1	TRBD1	TRBJ2-2	CSGGTGWTGELFF	TGCAGCGGAGGGACAGGGTGGACCGGGGAGCTGTTTTTT
14	.	TRBV7-9	TRBD1	TRBJ1-2	CASSLGTANYGYTF	TGTGCCAGCAGCCTCGGGACAGCTAACTATGGCTACACCTTC
10	.	TRBV29-1	.	TRBJ2-5	CSARGETQYF	TGCAGCGCCAGGGGAGAGACCCAGTACTTC
13	.	TRBV11-3	.	TRBJ1-1	CASSSRVNTEAFF	TGTGCCAGCAGCTCTCGGGTGAACACTGAAGCTTTCTTT
14	.	TRBV28	.	TRBJ1-1	CASKSGGRETEAFF	TGTGCCAGCAAAAGTGGGGGGCGGGAAACTGAAGCTTTCTTT
16	.	TRBV14	TRBD2	TRBJ2-1	CASSLEIMGTSGKLFF	TGTGCCAGCAGCCTAGAAATTATGGGGACTAGCGGGAAGTTGTTCTTC
12	few	TRBV30	.	TRBJ1-1	CAWSGGNTEAFF	TGTGCCTGGAGCGGGGGGAACACTGAAGCTTTCTTT
13	.	TRBV13	.	TRBJ2-3	CASSLKGTDTQYF	TGTGCCAGCAGCTTAAAGGGCACAGATACGCAGTATTTT
12	.	TRBV28	.	TRBJ1-1	CASSPSTGGAFF	TGTGCCAGCAGTCCATCGACAGGTGGGGCTTTCTTT
16	.	TRBV4-1	.	TRBJ2-1	CASSQHPAGSYNEQFF	TGCGCCAGCAGCCAACACCCCGCAGGATCCTACAATGAGCAGTTCTTC
13	.	TRBV2	.	TRBJ1-1	CASSDAGNTEAFF	TGTGCCAGCAGTGACGCTGGGAACACTGAAGCTTTCTTT
13	.	TRBV5-4	.	TRBJ2-6	CASRLSPANVLTF	TGTGCCAGCCGTCTCTCTCCGGCCAACGTCCTGACTTTC
13	.	TRBV2	TRBD1	TRBJ2-7	CASGSGQDYEQYF	TGTGCCAGCGGATCAGGACAGGACTACGAGCAGTACTTC
15	once	TRBV5-6	TRBD2	TRBJ2-5	CASSFLSGGRETQYF	TGTGCCAGCAGCTTTTTATCGGGAGGGCGAGAGACCCAGTACTTC
15	once	TRBV6-5	.	TRBJ2-6	CASSLVLSGANVLTF	TGTGCCAGCAGTTTAGTTCTCTCTGGGGCCAACGTCCTGACTTTC
13	.	TRBV28	TRBD2	TRBJ2-1	CASSFGLAGIKFF	TGTGCCAGCAGTTTCGGACTAGCGGGGATAAAATTCTTC
17	.	TRBV5-1	.	TRBJ2-3	CASSADTRGAFSDTQYF	TGCGCCAGCAGCGCTGATACCAGGGGCGCGTTTTCAGATACGCAGTATTTT
15	.	TRBV5-4	.	TRBJ1-2	CASSLPAGANYGYTF	TGTGCCAGCAGCTTGCCGGCGGGGGCTAACTATGGCTACACCTTC
15	.	TRBV25-1	.	TRBJ1-3	CASSDHRVLGNTIYF	TGTGCCAGCAGTGACCACAGGGTATTAGGAAACACCATATATTTT